This paragraph covers one TCR beta chain sequence. The target antigen is unknown. There are 14 residues in the CDR3. The ends lost 6 bases at V and 4 bases at J; junction bases unmatched: 8. The germline V gene encodes CDR1 MNHEY and CDR2 SMNVEV (reference sequence). The data were obtained in a study of shared clonotypes between healthy human individuals. Study context: Serving as donors were two women and three men, whose ages spanned 18 to 49.

Study-wide results and caveats: Blood was the sole source, and tissue repertoires probably differ.

Assay used: immunoSEQ multiplex PCR; TCRdb lists only in-frame clones, some missing. Of fewer than 2.5 million clones listed, 93% are singletons. The sequence came from a man aged 18 to 29 in good health. Some clones in this sample may be carry-over from other donors' samples. The gene calls are TRBV27 and TRBJ2-7; 8 bases agree with TRBD2. Specimen: naive CD4+ T cells from PBMCs. As to subset: CD45RA+ positively selected. CDR3 region: CASRLNGRGYEQYF. The CDR3 DNA reads TGTGCCAGCAGACTCAACGGGAGGGGGTACGAGCAGTACTTC.